The entry below describes one T cell receptor beta chain. Its antigen is unknown. A read error may account for a junction end that differs from germline. Clones were sequenced by immunoSEQ multiplex PCR, and TCRdb holds only the in-frame ones, with some missing. The sample consists of 45,000 to 50,000 clones, 79% of them appearing once. These data come from a study of OX40 agonist ivuxolimab in advanced cancers. Study background: Prior anti-PD-1, anti-PD-L1 or anti-CTLA-4 therapy was allowed; around 40% had some. Study-level findings and limits: The mean number of expanded clones was higher in CD8+ T cells than in CD4+. In the 0.1-3.0 mg/kg groups, partial responders showed among the lowest expansion.

This CDR3 has 14 amino acids. Germline V gene sequence: CDR1 SGHRS, CDR2 YFSETQ. The TCR originated in an adult with an advanced solid tumor such as melanoma, head and neck, liver or kidney cancer. This chain uses TRBV5-1 with TRBJ2-2; 9 nucleotides match TRBD1. The sequencing used CD4+ or CD8+ T cells sorted from blood, collected in a trial of the OX40 agonist ivuxolimab. Written as DNA, the CDR3 is TGCGCCACCCGGGACAGGGTAAACAGCGGGGAGCTGTTTTTT. Its protein is CATRDRVNSGELFF.